The sequence of this TCR beta chain was determined in a study of cytomegalovirus exposure and HLA in healthy donors. Study-wide results and caveats: A few V segments could not be told apart, such as TRBV6-2 and TRBV6-3, and were left out.

The primer mix had 60 Vbeta and 13 Jbeta primers. The data were produced by immunoSEQ multiplex PCR, yet TCRdb's version contains in-frame clones alone and is incomplete. Found here are some 120,000 clones, 80% of them singletons; the top ten hold 3% to 4%. This CDR3 contains 13 residues. Germline V gene lookup returns CDR1 GTSNPN and CDR2 SVGIG (reference sequence). Germline trimming cut 0 bases from V and 7 bases from J; bases unmatched to any gene: 5. As regards this clone: Its antigen is not identified.

The J gene is TRBJ1-2, the V gene TRBV30, with TRBD1 identical over 7 bases. This TCR was recovered from a male donor in good health and CMV-seronegative. The sequencing input was PBMCs. CDR3 nucleotide sequence: TGTGCCTGGAGTGTAGAGGGGACAGTTGGCTACACCTTC. Its translation: CAWSVEGTVGYTF.